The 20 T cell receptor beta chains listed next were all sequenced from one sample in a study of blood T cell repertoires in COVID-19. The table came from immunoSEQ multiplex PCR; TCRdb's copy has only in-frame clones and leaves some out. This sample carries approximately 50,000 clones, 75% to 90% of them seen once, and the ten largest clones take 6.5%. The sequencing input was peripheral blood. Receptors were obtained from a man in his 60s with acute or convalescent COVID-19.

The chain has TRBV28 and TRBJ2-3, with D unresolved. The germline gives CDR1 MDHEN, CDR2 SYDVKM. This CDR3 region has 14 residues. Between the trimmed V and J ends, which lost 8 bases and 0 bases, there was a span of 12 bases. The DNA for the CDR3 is TGTGCCAGCGGTGGCGGAACTAGCACAGATACGCAGTATTTT. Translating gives CASGGGTSTDTQYF.

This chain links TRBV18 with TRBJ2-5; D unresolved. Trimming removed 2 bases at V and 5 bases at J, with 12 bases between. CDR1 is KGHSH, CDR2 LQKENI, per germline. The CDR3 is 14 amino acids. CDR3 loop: CASSPISDRETQYF. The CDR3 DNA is TGTGCCAGCTCACCAATAAGCGATAGGGAGACCCAGTACTTC.

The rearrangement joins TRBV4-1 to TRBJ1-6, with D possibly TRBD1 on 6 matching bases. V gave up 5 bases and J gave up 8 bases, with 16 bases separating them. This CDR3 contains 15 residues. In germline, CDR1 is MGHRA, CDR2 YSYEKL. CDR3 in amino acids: CASSKREGEDSPLHF. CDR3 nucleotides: TGCGCCAGCAGCAAAAGGGAGGGGGAGGATTCACCCCTCCACTTT.

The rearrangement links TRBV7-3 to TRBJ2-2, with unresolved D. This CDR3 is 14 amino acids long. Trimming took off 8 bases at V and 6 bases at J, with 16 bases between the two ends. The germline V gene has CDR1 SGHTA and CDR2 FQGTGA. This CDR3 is CASAPRQLAGELFF. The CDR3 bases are TGTGCCAGCGCCCCCAGGCAGTTGGCCGGGGAGCTGTTTTTT. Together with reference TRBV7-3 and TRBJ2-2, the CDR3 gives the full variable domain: GAGVSQTPSNKVTEKGKYVELRCDPISGHTALYWYRQSLGQGPEFLIYFQGTGAADDSGLPNDRFFAVRPEGSVSTLKIQRTERGDSAVYLCASAPRQLAGELFFGEGSRLTVL.

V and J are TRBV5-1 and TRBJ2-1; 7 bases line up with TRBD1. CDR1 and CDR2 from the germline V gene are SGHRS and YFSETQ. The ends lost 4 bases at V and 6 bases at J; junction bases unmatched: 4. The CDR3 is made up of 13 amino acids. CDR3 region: CASSRRGLNEQFF. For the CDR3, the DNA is TGCGCCAGCAGCCGAAGGGGGCTCAATGAGCAGTTCTTC.

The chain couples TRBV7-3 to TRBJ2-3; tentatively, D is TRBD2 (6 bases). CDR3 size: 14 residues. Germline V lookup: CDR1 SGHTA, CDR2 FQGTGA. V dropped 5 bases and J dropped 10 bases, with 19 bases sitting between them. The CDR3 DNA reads TGTGCCAGCAGCGCACAAACGGATGGGAGGTCGCAGTATTTT. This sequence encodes CASSAQTDGRSQYF. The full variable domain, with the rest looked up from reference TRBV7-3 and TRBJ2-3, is GAGVSQTPSNKVTEKGKYVELRCDPISGHTALYWYRQSLGQGPEFLIYFQGTGAADDSGLPNDRFFAVRPEGSVSTLKIQRTERGDSAVYLCASSAQTDGRSQYFGPGTRLTVL.

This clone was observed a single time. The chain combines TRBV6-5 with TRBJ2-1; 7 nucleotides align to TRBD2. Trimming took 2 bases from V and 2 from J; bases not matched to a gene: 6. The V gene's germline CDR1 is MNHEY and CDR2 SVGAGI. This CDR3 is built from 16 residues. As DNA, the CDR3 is TGTGCCAGCAGTTACGCAAGCGGGACTCCCTACAATGAGCAGTTCTTC. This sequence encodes CASSYASGTPYNEQFF.

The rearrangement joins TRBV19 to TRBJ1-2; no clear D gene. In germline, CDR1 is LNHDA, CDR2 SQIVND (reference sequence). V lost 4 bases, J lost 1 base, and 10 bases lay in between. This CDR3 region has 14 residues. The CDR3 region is CASSTRGFNYGYTF. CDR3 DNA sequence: TGTGCCAGTAGTACGCGGGGTTTTAACTATGGCTACACCTTC.

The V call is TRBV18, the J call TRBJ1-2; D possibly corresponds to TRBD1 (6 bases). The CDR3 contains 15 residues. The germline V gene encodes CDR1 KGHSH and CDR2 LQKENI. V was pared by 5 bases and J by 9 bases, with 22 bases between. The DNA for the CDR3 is TGTGCCAGCTCATCACGGGGGCAGGCGGATCAGAGCTACACCTTC. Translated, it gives CASSSRGQADQSYTF.

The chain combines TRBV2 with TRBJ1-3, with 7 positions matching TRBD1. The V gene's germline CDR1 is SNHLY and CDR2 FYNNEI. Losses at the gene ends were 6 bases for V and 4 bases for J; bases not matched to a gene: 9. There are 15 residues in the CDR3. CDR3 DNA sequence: TGTGCCAGCAGGCCAGGGACAGCCTCAGGAAACACCATATATTTT. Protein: CASRPGTASGNTIYF.

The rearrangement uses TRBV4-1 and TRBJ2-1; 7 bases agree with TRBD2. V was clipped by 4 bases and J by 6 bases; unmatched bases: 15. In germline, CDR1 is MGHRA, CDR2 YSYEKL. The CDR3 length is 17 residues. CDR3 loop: CASSPVRAGVGRNEQFF. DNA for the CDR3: TGCGCCAGCAGCCCCGTGAGGGCGGGAGTTGGGCGCAATGAGCAGTTCTTC.

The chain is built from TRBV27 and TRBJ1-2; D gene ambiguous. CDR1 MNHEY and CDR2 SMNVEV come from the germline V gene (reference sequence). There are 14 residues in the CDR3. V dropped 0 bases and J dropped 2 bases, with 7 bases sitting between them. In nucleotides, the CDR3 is TGTGCCAGCAGTTTATCGCGGCAGAACTATGGCTACACCTTC. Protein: CASSLSRQNYGYTF.

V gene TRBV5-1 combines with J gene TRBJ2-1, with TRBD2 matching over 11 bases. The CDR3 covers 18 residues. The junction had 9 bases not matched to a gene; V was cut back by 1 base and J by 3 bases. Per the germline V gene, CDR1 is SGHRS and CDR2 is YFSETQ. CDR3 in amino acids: CASSLTLAGGPVYNEQFF. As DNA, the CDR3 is TGCGCCAGCAGCTTGACTTTAGCGGGAGGGCCCGTCTACAATGAGCAGTTCTTC.

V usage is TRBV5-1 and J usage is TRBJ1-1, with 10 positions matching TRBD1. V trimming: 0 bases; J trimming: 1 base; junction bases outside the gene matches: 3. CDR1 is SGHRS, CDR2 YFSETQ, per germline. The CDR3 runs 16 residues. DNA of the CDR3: TGCGCCAGCAGCTTGGGGGACAGGGGAGAGAACACTGAAGCTTTCTTT. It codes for CASSLGDRGENTEAFF.

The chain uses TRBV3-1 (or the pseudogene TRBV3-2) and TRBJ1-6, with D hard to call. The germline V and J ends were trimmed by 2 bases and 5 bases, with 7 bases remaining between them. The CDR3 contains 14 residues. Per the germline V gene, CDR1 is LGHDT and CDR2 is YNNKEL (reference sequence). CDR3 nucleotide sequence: TGTGCCAGCAGCCAAACTGCGGATAATTCACCCCTCCACTTT. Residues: CASSQTADNSPLHF.

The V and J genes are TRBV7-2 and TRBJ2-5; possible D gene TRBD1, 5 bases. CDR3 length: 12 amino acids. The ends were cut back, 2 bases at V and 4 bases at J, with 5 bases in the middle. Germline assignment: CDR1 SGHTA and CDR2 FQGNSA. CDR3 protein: CASSLRGETQYF. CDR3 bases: TGTGCCAGCAGCTTAAGGGGAGAGACCCAGTACTTC.

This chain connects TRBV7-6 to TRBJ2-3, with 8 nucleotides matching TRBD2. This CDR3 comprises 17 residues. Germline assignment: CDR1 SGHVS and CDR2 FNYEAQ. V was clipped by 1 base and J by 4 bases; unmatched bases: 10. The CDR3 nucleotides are TGTGCCAGCAGCTTAGTTGGTGCGGGGGGAGTCCCAGATACGCAGTATTTT. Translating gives CASSLVGAGGVPDTQYF.

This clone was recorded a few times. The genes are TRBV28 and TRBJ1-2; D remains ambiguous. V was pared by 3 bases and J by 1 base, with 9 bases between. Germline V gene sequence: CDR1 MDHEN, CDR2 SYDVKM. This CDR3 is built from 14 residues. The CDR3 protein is CASSLLQVNYGYTF. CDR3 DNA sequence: TGTGCCAGCAGTTTGCTCCAGGTTAACTATGGCTACACCTTC.

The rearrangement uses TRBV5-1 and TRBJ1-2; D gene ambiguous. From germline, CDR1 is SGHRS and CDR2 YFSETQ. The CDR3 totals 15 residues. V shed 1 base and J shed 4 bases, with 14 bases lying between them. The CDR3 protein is CASSLSSVDGYGYTF. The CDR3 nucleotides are TGCGCCAGCAGCTTGAGCAGCGTTGACGGCTATGGCTACACCTTC. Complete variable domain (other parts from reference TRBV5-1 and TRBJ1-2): KAGVTQTPRYLIKTRGQQVTLSCSPISGHRSVSWYQQTPGQGLQFLFEYFSETQRNKGNFPGRFSGRQFSNSRSEMNVSTLELGDSALYLCASSLSSVDGYGYTFGSGTRLTVV.

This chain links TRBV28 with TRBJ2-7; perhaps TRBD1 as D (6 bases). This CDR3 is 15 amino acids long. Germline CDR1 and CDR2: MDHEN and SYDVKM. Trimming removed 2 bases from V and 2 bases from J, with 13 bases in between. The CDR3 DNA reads TGTGCCAGCAGTTTAGAGGGGGTGGGAACCTACGAGCAGTACTTC. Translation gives CASSLEGVGTYEQYF. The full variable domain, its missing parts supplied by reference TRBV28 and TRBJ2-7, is DVKVTQSSRYLVKRTGEKVFLECVQDMDHENMFWYRQDPGLGLRLIYFSYDVKMKEKGDIPEGYSVSREKKERFSLILESASTNQTSMYLCASSLEGVGTYEQYFGPGTRLTVT.